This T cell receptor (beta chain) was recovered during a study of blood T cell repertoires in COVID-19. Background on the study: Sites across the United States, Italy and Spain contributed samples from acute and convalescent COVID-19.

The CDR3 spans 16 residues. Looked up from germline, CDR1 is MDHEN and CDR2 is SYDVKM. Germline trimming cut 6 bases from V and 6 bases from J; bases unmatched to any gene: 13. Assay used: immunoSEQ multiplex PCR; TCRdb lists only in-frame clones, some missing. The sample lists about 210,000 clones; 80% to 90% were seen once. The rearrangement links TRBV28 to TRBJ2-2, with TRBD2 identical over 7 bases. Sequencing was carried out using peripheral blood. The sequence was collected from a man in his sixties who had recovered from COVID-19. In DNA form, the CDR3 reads TGTGCCAGCAGCCCCCCCCACGGGGGGTGGCCCGGGGAGCTGTTTTTT. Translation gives CASSPPHGGWPGELFF.